This T cell receptor (beta chain) was profiled in a study of CD8+ T cells in alopecia areata. V shed 6 bases and J 1 base; nucleotides not matched to a gene: 4. CDR1 is MNHNY, CDR2 SVGAGI, per germline (reference sequence). The CDR3 has 15 residues. There are a few counts of this clone. Isolated RNA was reverse transcribed into cDNA used as the sequencing template. Clones were sequenced by immunoSEQ multiplex PCR, and TCRdb holds only the in-frame ones, with some missing. The sample yields over 200,000 clones, about 60% seen once. The sequence derives from a human donor with alopecia areata. The sequences come from CD4+ T cells sorted from blood, collected at week 0. The genes are TRBV6-6 and TRBJ2-2; the match to TRBD1 covers 8 bases. The DNA for the CDR3 is TGTGCCAGCAGCCTTGACAGGGGGAACACCGGGGAGCTGTTTTTT. It encodes CASSLDRGNTGELFF.